The sample holds many counts of the clone carrying this T cell receptor (beta chain). Its specificity is unknown. TCRdb itself ran the PCR reads through MiXCR, one entry per CDR3 protein. The sample carries hundreds of thousands of distinct CDR3 sequences, over 25% recorded once. This entry belongs to a study of molecular identifiers for immune sequencing clone quantification. Broader study findings: Spiked Jurkat TCR RNA equivalent to one cell reportedly surfaced among about 1 million naive cells.

Sorting defined naive CD8 T cells as CD8+CD4-CCR7+CD45RA+. This CDR3 has 14 residues. The germline V gene has CDR1 DFQATT and CDR2 SNEGSKA (reference sequence). The junction had 2 bases not matched to a gene; V was cut back by 5 bases and J by 0 bases. The source is a human donor in good health. Some libraries in this study had Jurkat cell RNA spiked in. The sample taken for sequencing was naive CD8+ T cells from blood, with Jurkat cell RNA spiked in. Subset described: FACS-sorted CD8+CD4-CCR7+CD45RA+ naive T cells. The V gene is TRBV20-1, the J gene TRBJ2-3; 10 bases map to TRBD1. The CDR3 region has the DNA TGCAGTGCTGGGACAGGGGTGAGCACAGATACGCAGTATTTT. Its translation is CSAGTGVSTDTQYF.